These 19 T cell receptor beta chains originate from one sample sequenced in a study of cytomegalovirus exposure and HLA in healthy donors. This PCR relied on a set of 60 Vbeta primers and 13 Jbeta primers. Profiling relied on immunoSEQ multiplex PCR, and the TCRdb table lists in-frame clones only, not all of them. The profile covers 100,000 or so clones, with about three fifths appearing a single time and 4% to 5.5% taken by the ten largest. The sample taken for sequencing was PBMCs. These receptors were taken from a human donor in good health.

The chain carries TRBV5-1 and TRBJ2-7, with TRBD1 identical over 9 bases. The junction had 16 bases not matched to a gene; V was cut back by 7 bases and J by 5 bases. CDR3 size: 16 residues. Germline assignment: CDR1 SGHRS and CDR2 YFSETQ. The CDR3 region is CASSFPRQGEWNEQYF. CDR3 nucleotide sequence: TGCGCCAGCTCCTTCCCCCGACAGGGGGAGTGGAACGAGCAGTACTTC.

The V gene is TRBV19, the J gene TRBJ1-1; maybe TRBD1 (5 bases). Germline values: CDR1 LNHDA, CDR2 SQIVND (reference sequence). The V and J ends lost 10 bases and 0 bases respectively, with 15 bases between them. The CDR3 is 14 amino acids. The CDR3 nucleotides are TGTGCCACCAAGCAGGGTTTAATGAACACTGAAGCTTTCTTT. Translating it yields CATKQGLMNTEAFF.

This clone was counted between two and nine times. The chain combines TRBV27 with TRBJ2-7; a possible D gene is TRBD2 (5 bases). The CDR3 is 13 residues long. CDR1 and CDR2 from the germline V gene are MNHEY and SMNVEV (reference sequence). V was cut by 4 bases and J by 7 bases, with 14 bases left in between. CDR3 DNA sequence: TGTGCCAGCAGTTGGACCCTAGCTTCTGAGCAGTACTTC. Translation gives CASSWTLASEQYF.

V is TRBV5-1 and J is TRBJ2-1, with 10 bases lining up with TRBD2. V dropped 5 bases and J dropped 4; count of bases not matched to a gene: 6. The CDR3 extends over 15 amino acids. Germline loops: CDR1 SGHRS, CDR2 YFSETQ. CDR3 sequence reads: CASSPGTSEYNEQFF. For the CDR3, the DNA is TGCGCCAGCAGTCCCGGGACTAGCGAATACAATGAGCAGTTCTTC.

This clone was observed a handful of times. The chain recombines TRBV20-1 with TRBJ2-7, with 7 bases matching TRBD2. V lost 3 bases, J lost 7 bases, and 3 bases stayed unmatched. This CDR3 region has 11 residues. CDR1 and CDR2 from the germline V gene are DFQATT and SNEGSKA (reference sequence). For the CDR3, the DNA is TGCAGTGCTAGTGGACTAGTGGAGCAGTACTTC. This translates into CSASGLVEQYF.

The V gene is TRBV6-5, the J gene TRBJ2-2, with TRBD1 matching 9 bases. This CDR3 is 14 amino acids long. Germline CDR1 and CDR2: MNHEY and SVGAGI. V lost 8 bases, J lost 4 bases, and 5 bases stayed unmatched. The CDR3 reads CASGLTGGTGELFF. DNA of the CDR3: TGTGCCAGCGGGCTGACAGGGGGCACCGGGGAGCTGTTTTTT.

CDR3: CASSEGTGVVEQYF. CDR3 nucleotides: TGTGCCAGCAGTGAGGGGACAGGGGTGGTCGAGCAGTACTTC. The chain couples TRBV25-1 to TRBJ2-7, with TRBD1 matching 10 bases. Germline V CDR1 and CDR2: MGHDK, SYGVNS. The CDR3 is 14 amino acids. Trimming removed 3 bases from V and 6 bases from J; junction bases left unmatched: 5.

The chain employs TRBV6-4 and TRBJ2-2, with 8 bases that match TRBD2. CDR1 is MRHNA and CDR2 is SNTAGT in the germline V gene. Germline trimming cut 6 bases from V and 0 bases from J; bases unmatched to any gene: 9. This CDR3 region has 17 residues. Here the CDR3 reads CASSKFGSGANTGELFF. The CDR3 DNA reads TGTGCCAGCAGCAAATTCGGTAGCGGGGCGAACACCGGGGAGCTGTTTTTT.

The chain uses TRBV4-1 and TRBJ2-3; TRBD2 is a possible D gene (6 bases). CDR1 is MGHRA and CDR2 is YSYEKL in the germline V gene. CDR3 length equals 15 residues. The ends were cut back, 0 bases at V and 3 bases at J, with 10 bases in the middle. CDR3 protein: CASSQETRGTDTQYF. Here the CDR3 DNA reads TGCGCCAGCAGCCAAGAAACCCGGGGGACAGATACGCAGTATTTT.

The genes are TRBV6-6 and TRBJ1-2, with D possibly TRBD1 on 5 matching bases. The germline V and J ends were trimmed by 2 bases and 5 bases, with 15 bases remaining between them. CDR3 length: 15 residues. The V gene's germline CDR1 is MNHNY and CDR2 SVGAGI (reference sequence). In DNA form, the CDR3 reads TGTGCCAGCAGTTACCAGGACGGGGGGGGTTATGGCTACACCTTC. Protein sequence: CASSYQDGGGYGYTF.

This chain connects TRBV19 to TRBJ2-6; maybe TRBD2 (5 bases). Germline V CDR1 and CDR2: LNHDA, SQIVND (reference sequence). Between the trimmed V and J ends, which lost 1 base and 4 bases, there was a span of 11 bases. The CDR3 is 16 amino acids. The CDR3 loop is CASSIGRGSGANVLTF. As DNA, the CDR3 is TGTGCCAGTAGTATAGGTCGAGGGTCCGGGGCCAACGTCCTGACTTTC.

CDR3 in DNA: TGCGCCAGCAGCACCCCGGGTATGGAAGAGACCCAGTACTTC. It codes for CASSTPGMEETQYF. This chain links TRBV4-1 with TRBJ2-5; D is undetermined. The ends were cut back, 5 bases at V and 3 bases at J, with 13 bases in the middle. The CDR3 extends over 14 amino acids. The V gene's germline CDR1 is MGHRA and CDR2 YSYEKL.

The V gene is TRBV19, the J gene TRBJ2-2, with 7 bases aligning to TRBD2. The junction had 10 bases not matched to a gene; V was cut back by 8 bases and J by 7 bases. The CDR3 contains 14 residues. Germline values: CDR1 LNHDA, CDR2 SQIVND (reference sequence). CDR3 DNA sequence: TGTGCCAGTGCGACTAGCAGGGAGGGCGGGGAGCTGTTTTTT. Residues: CASATSREGGELFF.

Only a few counts were recorded for this clone. Additional DNA sequences in this sample encode the identical CDR3. V and J are TRBV7-6 and TRBJ2-1; weak D call: TRBD2 (6 bases). CDR3 size: 14 residues. Looked up from germline, CDR1 is SGHVS and CDR2 is FNYEAQ. Trimming cost V 3 bases and J 4 bases, with 10 bases left between them. DNA for the CDR3: TGTGCCAGCAGCTTGGCAGGGAGGTACAATGAGCAGTTCTTC. Protein sequence: CASSLAGRYNEQFF.

This chain joins TRBV10-3 and TRBJ2-1; 7 bases are a match to TRBD2. Germline V gene data show CDR1 as ENHRY and CDR2 as SYGVKD. V gave up 3 bases and J gave up 3 bases; unmatched junction bases: 14. This CDR3 has 18 residues. The CDR3 here is CAISDPILRTRDYNEQFF. As DNA, the CDR3 is TGTGCCATCAGTGACCCCATTTTAAGGACTAGGGACTACAATGAGCAGTTCTTC.

A few counts support this clone. This sequence joins TRBV6-6 and TRBJ1-2; 9 positions match TRBD1. CDR1 is MNHNY, CDR2 SVGAGI, per germline (reference sequence). Trimming removed 7 bases from V and 1 base from J; junction bases left unmatched: 4. The CDR3 totals 14 residues. CDR3 protein: CASNRDRDNYGYTF. The CDR3 region has the DNA TGTGCCAGCAACCGGGACAGGGATAACTATGGCTACACCTTC.

The table lists this clone with a few counts. The V and J genes are TRBV4-2 and TRBJ2-7; D not certain. Looked up from germline, CDR1 is LGHNA and CDR2 is YNFKEQ. V was cut by 1 base and J by 0 bases, with 4 bases left in between. The CDR3 spans 13 residues. The CDR3 protein is CASSQASSYEQYF. The CDR3 DNA follows: TGTGCCAGCAGCCAAGCTAGCTCCTACGAGCAGTACTTC.

The chain combines TRBV27 with TRBJ2-7; 11 bases match TRBD2. The junction had 5 bases not matched to a gene; V was cut back by 5 bases and J by 2 bases. This CDR3 spans 15 amino acids. Looked up from germline, CDR1 is MNHEY and CDR2 is SMNVEV (reference sequence). CDR3 protein: CASSDYSGRAYEQYF. The CDR3 DNA sequence: TGTGCCAGCAGTGACTATAGCGGGAGGGCCTACGAGCAGTACTTC.

J is TRBJ2-2 and V is TRBV2, with TRBD1 matching 8 bases. Germline CDR1 is SNHLY and CDR2 is FYNNEI. V shed 4 bases and J 5 bases; nucleotides not matched to a gene: 6. The CDR3 runs to 15 residues. CDR3 nucleotide sequence: TGTGCCAGCAGTGTACCACAGGGGGATACCGGGGAGCTGTTTTTT. This gives the protein CASSVPQGDTGELFF.